A selection of T cell receptor beta chains follows, all from one sample in a study of shared T cell receptors in the human thymus. Profiled with immunoSEQ multiplex PCR; TCRdb holds only in-frame clones, not every one. The table lists around 730,000 clones, around 85% of them singletons. The same specimen was also included in a second study, on human thymus T cells.

Sequences were obtained from thymocytes. The receptors stem from a girl under three years old with a congenital heart defect. CDR3s include the opening cysteine and the closing phenylalanine or tryptophan. Fields, in order: J gene, clone size, CDR3 length, V gene, D gene, CDR3 protein, CDR3 DNA. D genes are given only for firm matches. Some rows mark clone size as missing; the rest say once, few, many or name a class of expanded clone.

TRBJ2-3 | NA | 16 | TRBV4-2 | TRBD2 | CASSQGLAGGQDTQYF | TGTGCCAGCAGCCAGGGGCTAGCGGGGGGGCAAGATACGCAGTATTTT
TRBJ2-1 | NA | 14 | TRBV2 | TRBD2 | CASSGGLAVGEQFF | TGTGCCAGCAGTGGGGGACTAGCTGTCGGTGAGCAGTTCTTC
TRBJ1-4 | once | 13 | TRBV6-8 | NA | CASRGGSNEKLFF | TGTGCCAGCAGGGGGGGTTCTAATGAAAAACTGTTTTTT
TRBJ2-5 | NA | 18 | TRBV5-1 | TRBD1 | CASSTSSRDRVGLGTQYF | TGCGCCAGCAGCACCTCGTCGCGGGACAGGGTAGGGTTAGGGACCCAGTACTTC
TRBJ2-3 | NA | 19 | TRBV10-1 | TRBD2 | CASPSSGIFSFGHTDTQYF | TGCGCCAGCCCCTCTAGCGGGATCTTTTCGTTCGGCCACACAGATACGCAGTATTTT
TRBJ1-2 | few | 13 | TRBV4-3 | NA | CASSRTRSLGYTF | TGCGCCAGCAGCCGAACGAGGTCTTTAGGCTACACCTTC
TRBJ1-1 | NA | 19 | TRBV19 | TRBD1 | CASSVPGQGNPPWNTEAFF | TGTGCCAGTAGTGTCCCGGGACAGGGGAACCCCCCCTGGAACACTGAAGCTTTCTTT
TRBJ1-5 | NA | 10 | TRBV10-3 | NA | CAPRDQPQHF | TGTGCCCCCAGGGATCAGCCCCAGCATTTT
TRBJ1-3 | once | 19 | TRBV9 | TRBD1 | CASSVEWDSPDYSGNTIYF | TGTGCCAGCAGCGTAGAATGGGACAGCCCCGACTACTCTGGAAACACCATATATTTT
TRBJ1-3 | NA | 15 | TRBV2 | NA | CASSDGKGMGNTIYF | TGTGCCAGCAGTGATGGCAAGGGGATGGGAAACACCATATATTTT